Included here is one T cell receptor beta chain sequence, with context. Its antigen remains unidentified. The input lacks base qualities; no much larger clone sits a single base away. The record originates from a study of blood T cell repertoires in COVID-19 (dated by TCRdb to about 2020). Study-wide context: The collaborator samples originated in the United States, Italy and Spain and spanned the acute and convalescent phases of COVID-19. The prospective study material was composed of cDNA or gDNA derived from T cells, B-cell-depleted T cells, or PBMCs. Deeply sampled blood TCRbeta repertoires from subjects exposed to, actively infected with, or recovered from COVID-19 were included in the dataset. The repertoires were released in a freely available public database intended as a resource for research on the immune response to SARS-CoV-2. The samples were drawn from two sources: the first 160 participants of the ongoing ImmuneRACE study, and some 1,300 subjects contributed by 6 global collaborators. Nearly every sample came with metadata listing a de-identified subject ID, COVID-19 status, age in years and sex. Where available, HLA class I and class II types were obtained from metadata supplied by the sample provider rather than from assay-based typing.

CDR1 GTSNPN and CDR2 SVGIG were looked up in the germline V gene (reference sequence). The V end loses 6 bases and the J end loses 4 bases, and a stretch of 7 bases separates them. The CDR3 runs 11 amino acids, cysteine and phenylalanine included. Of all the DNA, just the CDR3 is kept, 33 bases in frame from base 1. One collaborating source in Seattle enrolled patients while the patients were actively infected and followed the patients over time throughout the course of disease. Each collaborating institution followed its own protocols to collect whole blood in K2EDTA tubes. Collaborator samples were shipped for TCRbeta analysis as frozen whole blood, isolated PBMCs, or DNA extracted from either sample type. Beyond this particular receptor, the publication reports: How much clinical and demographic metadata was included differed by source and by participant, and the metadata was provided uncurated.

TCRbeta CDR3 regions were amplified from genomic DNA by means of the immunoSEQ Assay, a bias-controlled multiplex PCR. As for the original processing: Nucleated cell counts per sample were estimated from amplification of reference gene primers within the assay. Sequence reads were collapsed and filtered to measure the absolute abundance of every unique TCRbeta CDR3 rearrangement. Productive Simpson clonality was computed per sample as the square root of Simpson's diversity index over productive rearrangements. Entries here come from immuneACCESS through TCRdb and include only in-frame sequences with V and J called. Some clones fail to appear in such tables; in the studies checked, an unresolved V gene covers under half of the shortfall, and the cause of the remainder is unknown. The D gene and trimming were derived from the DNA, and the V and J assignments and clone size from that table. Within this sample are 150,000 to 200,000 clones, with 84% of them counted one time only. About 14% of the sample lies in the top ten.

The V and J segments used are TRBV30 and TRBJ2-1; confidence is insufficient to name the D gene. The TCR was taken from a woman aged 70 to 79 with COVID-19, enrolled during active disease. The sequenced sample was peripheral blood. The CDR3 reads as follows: CACRSYNEQFF. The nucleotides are TGTGCCTGCAGATCATACAATGAGCAGTTCTTC.